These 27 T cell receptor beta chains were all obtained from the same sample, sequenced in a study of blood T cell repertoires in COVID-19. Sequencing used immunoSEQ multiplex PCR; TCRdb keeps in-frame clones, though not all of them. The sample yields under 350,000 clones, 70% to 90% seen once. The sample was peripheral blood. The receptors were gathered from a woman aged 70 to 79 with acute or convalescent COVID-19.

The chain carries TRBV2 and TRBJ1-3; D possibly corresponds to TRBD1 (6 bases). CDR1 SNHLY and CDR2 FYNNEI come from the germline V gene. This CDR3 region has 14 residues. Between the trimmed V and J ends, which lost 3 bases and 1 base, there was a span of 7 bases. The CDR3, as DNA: TGTGCCAGCAGTGAGCAGGGGTCTGGAAACACCATATATTTT. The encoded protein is CASSEQGSGNTIYF.

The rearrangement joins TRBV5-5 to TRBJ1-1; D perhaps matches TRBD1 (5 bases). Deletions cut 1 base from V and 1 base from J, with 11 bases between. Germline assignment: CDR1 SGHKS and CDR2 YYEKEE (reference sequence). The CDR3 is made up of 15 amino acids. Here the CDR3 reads CASSLRFGQNTEAFF. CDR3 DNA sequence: TGTGCCAGCAGCTTGCGGTTCGGACAGAACACTGAAGCTTTCTTT.

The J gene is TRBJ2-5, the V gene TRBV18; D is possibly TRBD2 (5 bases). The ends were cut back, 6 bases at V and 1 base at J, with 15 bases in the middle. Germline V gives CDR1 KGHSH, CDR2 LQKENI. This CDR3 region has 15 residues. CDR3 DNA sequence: TGTGCCAGCTCCTTGGACTCCCCCCCCCAAGAGACCCAGTACTTC. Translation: CASSLDSPPQETQYF.

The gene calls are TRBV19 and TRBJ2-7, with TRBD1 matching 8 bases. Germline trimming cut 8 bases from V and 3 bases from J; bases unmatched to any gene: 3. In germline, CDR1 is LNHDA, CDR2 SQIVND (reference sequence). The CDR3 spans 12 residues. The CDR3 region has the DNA TGTGCCAGTGCGGACAGGGACTACGAGCAGTACTTC. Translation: CASADRDYEQYF. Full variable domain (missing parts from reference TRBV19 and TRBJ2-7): DGGITQSPKYLFRKEGQNVTLSCEQNLNHDAMYWYRQDPGQGLRLIYYSQIVNDFQKGDIAEGYSVSREKKESFPLTVTSAQKNPTAFYLCASADRDYEQYFGPGTRLTVT.

CDR3 residues: CASSSLGGSSYNEQFF. CDR3 sequence (DNA): TGTGCCAGCAGCTCGTTAGGGGGCAGCTCCTACAATGAGCAGTTCTTC. The chain joins TRBV11-2 to TRBJ2-1; 7 bases are shared with TRBD1. The germline V gene has CDR1 SGHAT and CDR2 FQNNGV. With V trimmed by 4 bases and J by 0 bases, 6 bases remained unmatched. This CDR3 has 16 residues. The variable domain in full, completed from reference TRBV11-2 and TRBJ2-1, reads EAGVAQSPRYKIIEKRQSVAFWCNPISGHATLYWYQQILGQGPKLLIQFQNNGVVDDSQLPKDRFSAERLKGVDSTLKIQPAKLEDSAVYLCASSSLGGSSYNEQFFGPGTRLTVL.

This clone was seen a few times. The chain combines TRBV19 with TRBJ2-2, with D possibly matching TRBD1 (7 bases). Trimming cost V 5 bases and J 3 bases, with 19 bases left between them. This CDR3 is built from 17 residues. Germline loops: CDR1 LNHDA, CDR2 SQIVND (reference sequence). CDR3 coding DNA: TGTGCCAGTAGTTCTGCGGGACAGTCTCACTACACCGGGGAGCTGTTTTTT. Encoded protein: CASSSAGQSHYTGELFF.

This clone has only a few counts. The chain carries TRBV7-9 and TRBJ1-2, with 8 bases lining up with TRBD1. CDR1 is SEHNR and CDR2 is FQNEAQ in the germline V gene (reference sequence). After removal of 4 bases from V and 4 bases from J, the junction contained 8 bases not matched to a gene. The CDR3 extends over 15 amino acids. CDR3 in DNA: TGTGCCAGCAGCTCAAGGACAGGGAGAGGCTATGGCTACACCTTC. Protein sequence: CASSSRTGRGYGYTF. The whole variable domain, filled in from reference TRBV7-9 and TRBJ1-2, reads DTGVSQNPRHKITKRGQNVTFRCDPISEHNRLYWYRQTLGQGPEFLTYFQNEAQLEKSRLLSDRFSAERPKGSFSTLEIQRTEQGDSAMYLCASSSRTGRGYGYTFGSGTRLTVV.

The CDR3 DNA reads as TGCGCCAGCAGCTTGGCCCAGGGGAAAGGCGAAGCTTTCTTT. It encodes CASSLAQGKGEAFF. V and J are TRBV5-1 and TRBJ1-1, with D possibly TRBD1 on 6 matching bases. Deletions cut 0 bases from V and 8 bases from J, with 14 bases between. Germline V lookup: CDR1 SGHRS, CDR2 YFSETQ. This CDR3 is built from 14 residues.

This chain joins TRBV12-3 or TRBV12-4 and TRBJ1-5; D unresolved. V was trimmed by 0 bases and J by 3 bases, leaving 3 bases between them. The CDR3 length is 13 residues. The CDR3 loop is CASSLALNQPQHF. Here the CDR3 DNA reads TGTGCCAGCAGTTTAGCCCTCAATCAGCCCCAGCATTTT.

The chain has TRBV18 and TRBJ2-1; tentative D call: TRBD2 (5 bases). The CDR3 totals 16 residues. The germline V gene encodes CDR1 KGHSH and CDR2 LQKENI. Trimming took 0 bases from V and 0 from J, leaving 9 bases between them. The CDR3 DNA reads TGTGCCAGCTCACCACCTAAGCGGAGCTCCTACAATGAGCAGTTCTTC. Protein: CASSPPKRSSYNEQFF.

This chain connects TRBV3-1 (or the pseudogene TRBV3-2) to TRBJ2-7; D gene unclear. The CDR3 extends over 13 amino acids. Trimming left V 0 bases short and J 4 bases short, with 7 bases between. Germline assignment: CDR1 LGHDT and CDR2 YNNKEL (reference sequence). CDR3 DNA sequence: TGTGCCAGCAGCCAAGAATCAACTTACGAGCAGTACTTC. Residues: CASSQESTYEQYF.

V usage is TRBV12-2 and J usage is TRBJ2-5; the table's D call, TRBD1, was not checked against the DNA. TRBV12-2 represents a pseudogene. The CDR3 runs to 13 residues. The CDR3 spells CASRHREWETQYF. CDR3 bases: TGTGCAAGTCGACACAGGGAGTGGGAGACCCAGTACTTC.

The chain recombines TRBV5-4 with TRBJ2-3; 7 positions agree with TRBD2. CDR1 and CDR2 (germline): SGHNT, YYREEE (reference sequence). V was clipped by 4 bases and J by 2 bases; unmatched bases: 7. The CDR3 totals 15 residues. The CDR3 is CASSPMGGVTDTQYF. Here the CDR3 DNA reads TGTGCCAGCAGCCCCATGGGGGGGGTCACAGATACGCAGTATTTT.

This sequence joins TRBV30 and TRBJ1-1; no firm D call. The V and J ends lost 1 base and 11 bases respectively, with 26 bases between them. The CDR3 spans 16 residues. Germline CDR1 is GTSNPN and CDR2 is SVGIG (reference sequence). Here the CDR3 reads CAWSENAFGLGGAAFF. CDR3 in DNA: TGTGCCTGGAGTGAGAACGCCTTTGGTTTGGGAGGTGCGGCTTTCTTT.

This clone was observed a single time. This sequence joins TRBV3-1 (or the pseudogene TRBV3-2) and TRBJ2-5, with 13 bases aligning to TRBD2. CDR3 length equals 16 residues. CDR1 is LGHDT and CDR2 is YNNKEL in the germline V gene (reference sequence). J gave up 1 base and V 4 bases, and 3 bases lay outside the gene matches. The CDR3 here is CASSLRTSGGQETQYF. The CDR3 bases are TGTGCCAGCAGCCTGCGGACTAGCGGGGGCCAAGAGACCCAGTACTTC.

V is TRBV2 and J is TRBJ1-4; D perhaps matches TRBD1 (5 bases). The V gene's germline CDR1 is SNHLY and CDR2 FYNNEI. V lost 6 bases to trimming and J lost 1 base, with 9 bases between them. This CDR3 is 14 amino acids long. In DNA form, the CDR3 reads TGTGCCAGCAGGGGGGGGAGAACTAATGAAAAACTGTTTTTT. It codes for CASRGGRTNEKLFF.

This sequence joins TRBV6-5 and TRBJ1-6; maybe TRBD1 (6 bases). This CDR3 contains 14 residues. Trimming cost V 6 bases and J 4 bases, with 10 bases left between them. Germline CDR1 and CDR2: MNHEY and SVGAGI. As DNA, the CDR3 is TGTGCCAGCAGCGTACAGGGATATAATTCACCCCTCCACTTT. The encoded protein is CASSVQGYNSPLHF.

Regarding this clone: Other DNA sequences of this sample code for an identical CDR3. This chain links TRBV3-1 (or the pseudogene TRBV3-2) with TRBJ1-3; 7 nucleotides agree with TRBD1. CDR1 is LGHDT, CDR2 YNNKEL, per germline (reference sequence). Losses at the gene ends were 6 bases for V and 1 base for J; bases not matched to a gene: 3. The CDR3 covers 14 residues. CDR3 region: CASSLQGSGNTIYF. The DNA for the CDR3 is TGTGCCAGCAGTCTACAGGGGTCTGGAAACACCATATATTTT.

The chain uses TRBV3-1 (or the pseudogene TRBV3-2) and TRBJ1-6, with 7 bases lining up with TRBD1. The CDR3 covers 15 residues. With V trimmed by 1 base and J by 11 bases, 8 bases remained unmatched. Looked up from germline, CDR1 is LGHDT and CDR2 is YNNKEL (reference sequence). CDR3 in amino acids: CASSQAHRGRAPLHF. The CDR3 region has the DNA TGTGCCAGCAGCCAAGCTCACAGGGGTAGAGCACCCCTCCACTTT.

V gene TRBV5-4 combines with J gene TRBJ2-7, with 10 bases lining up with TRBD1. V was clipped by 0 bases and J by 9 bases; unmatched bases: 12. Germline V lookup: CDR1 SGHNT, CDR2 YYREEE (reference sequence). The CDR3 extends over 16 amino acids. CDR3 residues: CASSLAPGQGMNAQYF. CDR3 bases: TGTGCCAGCAGCTTGGCCCCGGGACAGGGGATGAATGCGCAGTACTTC.

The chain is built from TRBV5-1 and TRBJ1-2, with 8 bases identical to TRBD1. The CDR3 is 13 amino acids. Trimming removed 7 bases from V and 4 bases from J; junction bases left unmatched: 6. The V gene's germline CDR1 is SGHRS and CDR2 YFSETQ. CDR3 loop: CASGQGEGYGYTF. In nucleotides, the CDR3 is TGCGCCAGCGGACAGGGTGAGGGCTATGGCTACACCTTC. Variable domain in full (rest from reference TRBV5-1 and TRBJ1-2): KAGVTQTPRYLIKTRGQQVTLSCSPISGHRSVSWYQQTPGQGLQFLFEYFSETQRNKGNFPGRFSGRQFSNSRSEMNVSTLELGDSALYLCASGQGEGYGYTFGSGTRLTVV.

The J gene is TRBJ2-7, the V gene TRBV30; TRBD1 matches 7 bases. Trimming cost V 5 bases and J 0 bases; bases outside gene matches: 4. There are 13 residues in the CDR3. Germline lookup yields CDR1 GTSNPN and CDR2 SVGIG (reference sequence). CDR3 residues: CAWETGSSYEQYF. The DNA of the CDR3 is TGTGCCTGGGAGACAGGGAGCTCCTACGAGCAGTACTTC.

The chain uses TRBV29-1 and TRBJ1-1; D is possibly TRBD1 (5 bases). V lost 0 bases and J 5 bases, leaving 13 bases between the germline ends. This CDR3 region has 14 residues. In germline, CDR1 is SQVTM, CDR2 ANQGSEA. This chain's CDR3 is CSVEEYTRGTEAFF. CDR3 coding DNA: TGCAGCGTTGAAGAGTACACCCGGGGGACTGAAGCTTTCTTT.

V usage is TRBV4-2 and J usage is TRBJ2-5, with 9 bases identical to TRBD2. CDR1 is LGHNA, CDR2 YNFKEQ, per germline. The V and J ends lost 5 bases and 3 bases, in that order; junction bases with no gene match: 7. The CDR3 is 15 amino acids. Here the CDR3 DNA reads TGTGCCAGCAGCTACTCTAGGACTAGCGAAGAGACCCAGTACTTC. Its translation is CASSYSRTSEETQYF.

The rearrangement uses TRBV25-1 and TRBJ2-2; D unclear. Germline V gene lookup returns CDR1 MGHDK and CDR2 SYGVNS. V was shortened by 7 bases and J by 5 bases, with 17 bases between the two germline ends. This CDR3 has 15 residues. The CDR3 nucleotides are TGTGCCAGCAATGATCCCGGTACCCGGACCGGGGAGCTGTTTTTT. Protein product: CASNDPGTRTGELFF.

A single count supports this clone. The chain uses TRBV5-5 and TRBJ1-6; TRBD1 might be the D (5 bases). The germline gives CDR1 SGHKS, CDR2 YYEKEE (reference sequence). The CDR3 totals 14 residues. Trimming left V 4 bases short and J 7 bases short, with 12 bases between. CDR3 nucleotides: TGTGCCAGCAGCCCTCGCCAGGGCAATTCACCCCTCCACTTT. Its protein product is CASSPRQGNSPLHF.

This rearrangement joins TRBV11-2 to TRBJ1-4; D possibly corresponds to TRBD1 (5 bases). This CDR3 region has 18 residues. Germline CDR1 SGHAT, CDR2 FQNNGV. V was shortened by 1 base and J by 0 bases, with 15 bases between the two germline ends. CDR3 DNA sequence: TGTGCCAGCAGCTTAGTGCCCACCTGGGGCGCAACTAATGAAAAACTGTTTTTT. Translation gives CASSLVPTWGATNEKLFF. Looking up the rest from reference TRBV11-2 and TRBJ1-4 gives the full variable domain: EAGVAQSPRYKIIEKRQSVAFWCNPISGHATLYWYQQILGQGPKLLIQFQNNGVVDDSQLPKDRFSAERLKGVDSTLKIQPAKLEDSAVYLCASSLVPTWGATNEKLFFGSGTQLSVL.